This TCR beta chain was profiled in a study of blood T cell repertoires in COVID-19. Whole-study context: Specimens from acute and convalescent COVID-19 originated in the United States, Italy and Spain.

The study recruited people aged 18 to 89 years across around 24 US areas. Participant reports of clinical history set cohort assignment. Assay used: immunoSEQ multiplex PCR; TCRdb lists only in-frame clones, some missing. The data contain hundreds of thousands of clones, about four fifths of them singletons. From germline, CDR1 is LGHNT and CDR2 FRNRAP. V was clipped by 4 bases and J by 5 bases, with 9 bases between them. The CDR3 contains 14 residues. The TCR sequence derives from a man in his forties who had been exposed to COVID-19. The chain has TRBV12-5 and TRBJ2-6; D not resolved. The sequenced sample was PBMCs or T cells enriched from blood (not recorded which). The CDR3 sequence is CASGSPDRANVLTF. Here the CDR3 DNA reads TGTGCTAGTGGTTCCCCCGACAGGGCCAACGTCCTGACTTTC. Filled out from reference TRBV12-5 and TRBJ2-6, the complete variable domain reads DARVTQTPRHKVTEMGQEVTMRCQPILGHNTVFWYRQTMMQGLELLAYFRNRAPLDDSGMPKDRFSAEMPDATLATLKIQPSEPRDSAVYFCASGSPDRANVLTFGAGSRLTVL.